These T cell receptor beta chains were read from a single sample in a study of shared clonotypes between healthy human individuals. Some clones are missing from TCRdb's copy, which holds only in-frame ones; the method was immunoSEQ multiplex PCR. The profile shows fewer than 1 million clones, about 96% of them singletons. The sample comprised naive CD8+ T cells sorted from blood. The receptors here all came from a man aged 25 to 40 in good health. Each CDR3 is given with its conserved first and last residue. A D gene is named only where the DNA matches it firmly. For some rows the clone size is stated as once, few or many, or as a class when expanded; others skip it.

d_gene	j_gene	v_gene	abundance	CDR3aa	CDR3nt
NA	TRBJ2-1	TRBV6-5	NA	CASSLRVPANEQFF	TGTGCCAGCAGTTTACGGGTGCCCGCCAATGAGCAGTTCTTC
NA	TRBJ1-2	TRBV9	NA	CASSQQGFYGYTF	TGTGCCAGCAGCCAACAGGGCTTCTATGGCTACACCTTC
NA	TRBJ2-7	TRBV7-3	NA	CASSLTSSTRDEQYF	TGTGCCAGCAGCTTAACCAGTTCGACACGGGACGAGCAGTACTTC
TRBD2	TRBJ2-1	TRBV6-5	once	CASSPQAGEVNEQFF	TGTGCCAGCAGCCCCCAAGCGGGAGAGGTCAATGAGCAGTTCTTC
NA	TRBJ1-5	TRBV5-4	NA	CASSFGYGEPQHF	TGTGCCAGCAGCTTTGGTTATGGGGAGCCCCAGCATTTT
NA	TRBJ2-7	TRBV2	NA	CASSGTTHPYEQYF	TGTGCCAGCAGCGGGACAACGCATCCCTACGAGCAGTACTTC
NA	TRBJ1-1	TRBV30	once	CAWSEGPMNTEAFF	TGTGCCTGGAGTGAGGGGCCCATGAACACTGAAGCTTTCTTT
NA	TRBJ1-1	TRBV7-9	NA	CASSLVIRGRTEAFF	TGTGCCAGCAGCTTAGTTATACGGGGGAGAACTGAAGCTTTCTTT
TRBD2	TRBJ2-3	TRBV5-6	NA	CASSLVGTNTDTQYF	TGTGCCAGCAGCTTGGTAGGGACTAACACAGATACGCAGTATTTT
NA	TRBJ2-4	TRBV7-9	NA	CASSSLVAKNIQYF	TGTGCCAGCAGCTCCCTGGTAGCCAAAAACATTCAGTACTTC
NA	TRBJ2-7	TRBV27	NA	CASSVALSYEQYF	TGTGCCAGCAGTGTGGCCCTTAGTTACGAGCAGTACTTC
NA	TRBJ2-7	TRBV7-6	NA	CASSQVRAGPHDEQYF	TGTGCCAGCAGCCAAGTGAGGGCGGGACCGCATGACGAGCAGTACTTC
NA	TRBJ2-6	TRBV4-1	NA	CASSQVSGANVLTF	TGCGCCAGCAGCCAAGTCTCTGGGGCCAACGTCCTGACTTTC
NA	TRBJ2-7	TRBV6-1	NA	CASSKVDSASYEQYF	TGTGCCAGCAGTAAAGTTGACAGTGCTTCCTACGAGCAGTACTTC
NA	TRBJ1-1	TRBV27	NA	CASRRNTEAFF	TGTGCCAGCAGAAGGAACACTGAAGCTTTCTTT
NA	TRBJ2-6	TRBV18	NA	CASSLGSGANVLTF	TGTGCCAGCTCACTGGGCTCTGGGGCCAACGTCCTGACTTTC
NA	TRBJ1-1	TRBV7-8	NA	CASSLGYRAEAFF	TGTGCCAGCAGCTTAGGATACAGGGCTGAAGCTTTCTTT
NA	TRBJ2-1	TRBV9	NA	CASSVLQNEQFF	TGTGCCAGCAGCGTATTACAAAATGAGCAGTTCTTC
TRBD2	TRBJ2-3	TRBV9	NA	CASSVADGGTDTQYF	TGTGCCAGCAGCGTAGCAGACGGGGGGACAGATACGCAGTATTTT
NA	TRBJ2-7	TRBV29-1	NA	CSVGAAEQYF	TGCAGCGTTGGGGCCGCCGAGCAGTACTTC
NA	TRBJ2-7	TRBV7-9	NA	CASSSTPDEQYF	TGTGCCAGCAGCTCGACTCCGGACGAGCAGTACTTC
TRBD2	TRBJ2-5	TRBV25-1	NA	CASSDLGTSRLQETQYF	TGTGCCAGCAGTGACCTCGGGACTAGCAGACTCCAAGAGACCCAGTACTTC
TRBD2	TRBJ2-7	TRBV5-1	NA	CASSWTSGRWYEQYF	TGCGCCAGCAGTTGGACTAGCGGGAGGTGGTACGAGCAGTACTTC
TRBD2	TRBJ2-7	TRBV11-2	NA	CASRFTSGSGSHGEQYF	TGTGCCAGCAGGTTCACTTCGGGCAGCGGGAGTCATGGCGAGCAGTACTTC
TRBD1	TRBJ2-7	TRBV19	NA	CASSLGTAYEQYF	TGTGCCAGTAGTCTTGGGACAGCCTACGAGCAGTACTTC
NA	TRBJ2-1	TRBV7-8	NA	CASSNSGYEQFF	TGTGCCAGCAGCAATAGCGGCTATGAGCAGTTCTTC
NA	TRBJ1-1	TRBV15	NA	CATSRGLGIVTGHTEAFF	TGTGCCACCAGCAGGGGCCTGGGGATTGTAACAGGGCACACTGAAGCTTTCTTT